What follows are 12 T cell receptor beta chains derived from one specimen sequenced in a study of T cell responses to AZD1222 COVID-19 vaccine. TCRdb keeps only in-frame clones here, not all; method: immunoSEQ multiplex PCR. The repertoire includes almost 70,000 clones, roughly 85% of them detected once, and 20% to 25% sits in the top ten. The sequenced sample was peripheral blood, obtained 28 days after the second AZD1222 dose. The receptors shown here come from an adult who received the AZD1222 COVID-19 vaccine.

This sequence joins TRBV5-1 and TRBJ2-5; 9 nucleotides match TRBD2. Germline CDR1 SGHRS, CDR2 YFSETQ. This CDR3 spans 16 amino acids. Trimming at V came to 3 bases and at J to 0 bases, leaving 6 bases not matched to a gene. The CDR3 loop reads CASSSRLAGYQETQYF. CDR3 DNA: TGCGCCAGCAGCTCCCGTCTAGCGGGGTACCAAGAGACCCAGTACTTC.

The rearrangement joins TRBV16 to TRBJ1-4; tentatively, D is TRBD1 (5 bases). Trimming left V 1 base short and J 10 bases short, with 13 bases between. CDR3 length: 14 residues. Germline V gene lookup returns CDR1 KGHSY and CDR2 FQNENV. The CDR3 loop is CASSQLGVIGKLFF. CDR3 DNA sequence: TGTGCCAGCAGCCAATTGGGGGTGATTGGAAAACTGTTTTTT.

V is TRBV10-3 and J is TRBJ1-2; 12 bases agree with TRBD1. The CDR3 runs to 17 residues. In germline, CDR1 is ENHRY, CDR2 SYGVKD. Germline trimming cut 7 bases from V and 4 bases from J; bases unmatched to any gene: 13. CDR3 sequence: CAITPGQGAPSSYGYTF. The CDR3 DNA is TGTGCCATCACCCCGGGACAGGGGGCCCCGTCGAGCTATGGCTACACCTTC.

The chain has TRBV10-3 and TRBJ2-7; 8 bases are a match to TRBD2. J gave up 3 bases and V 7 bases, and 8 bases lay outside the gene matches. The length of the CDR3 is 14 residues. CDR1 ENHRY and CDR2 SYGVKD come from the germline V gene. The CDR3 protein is CAIKLAGGDYEQYF. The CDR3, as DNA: TGTGCCATCAAACTGGCGGGGGGTGACTACGAGCAGTACTTC.

CDR3 nucleotide sequence: TGTGCCAGCAGTTACTCAAGTTTGGGTCAGCCCCAGCATTTT. As protein: CASSYSSLGQPQHF. The genes are TRBV6-2 or TRBV6-3 and TRBJ1-5; no definite D call. Germline V gene data show CDR1 as MNHEY and CDR2 as SVGEGT. This CDR3 region has 14 residues. V was clipped by 0 bases and J by 6 bases, with 9 bases between them.

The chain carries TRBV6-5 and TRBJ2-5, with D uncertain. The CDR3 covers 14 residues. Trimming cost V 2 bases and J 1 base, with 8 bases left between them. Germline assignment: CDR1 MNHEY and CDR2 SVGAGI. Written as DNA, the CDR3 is TGTGCCAGCAGTTACGGTCATTCCCAAGAGACCCAGTACTTC. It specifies CASSYGHSQETQYF.

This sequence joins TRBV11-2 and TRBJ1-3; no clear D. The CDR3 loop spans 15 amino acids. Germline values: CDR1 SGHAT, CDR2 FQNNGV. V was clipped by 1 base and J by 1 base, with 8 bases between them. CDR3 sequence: CASSLGVLSGNTIYF. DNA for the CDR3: TGTGCCAGCAGCTTAGGGGTACTATCTGGAAACACCATATATTTT.

This chain's CDR3 is CASPLVRGANVLTF. The CDR3 nucleotides are TGTGCCAGCCCCCTCGTTAGGGGGGCCAACGTCCTGACTTTC. The chain recombines TRBV5-8 with TRBJ2-6; D gene ambiguous. Deletions cut 7 bases from V and 4 bases from J, with 12 bases between. CDR1 SGHTS and CDR2 YDEGEE come from the germline V gene. The CDR3 totals 14 residues.

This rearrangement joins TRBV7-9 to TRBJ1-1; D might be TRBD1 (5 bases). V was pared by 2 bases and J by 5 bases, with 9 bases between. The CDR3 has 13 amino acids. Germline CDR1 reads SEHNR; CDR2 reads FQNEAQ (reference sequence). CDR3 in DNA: TGTGCCAGCAGCTTAATTTGGGGGACTGAAGCTTTCTTT. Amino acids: CASSLIWGTEAFF.

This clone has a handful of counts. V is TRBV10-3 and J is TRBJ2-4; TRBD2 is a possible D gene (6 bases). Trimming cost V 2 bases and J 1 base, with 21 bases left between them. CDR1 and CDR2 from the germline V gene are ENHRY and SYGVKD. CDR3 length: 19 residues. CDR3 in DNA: TGTGCCATCAGTGAGAGAGGGGACGGGGAGGCACGGGCCAAAAACATTCAGTACTTC. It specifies CAISERGDGEARAKNIQYF.

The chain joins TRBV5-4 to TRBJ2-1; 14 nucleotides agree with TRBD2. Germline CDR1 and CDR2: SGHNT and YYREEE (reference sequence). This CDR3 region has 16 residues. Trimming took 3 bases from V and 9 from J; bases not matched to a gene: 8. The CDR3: CASSSLTSGRAGEQFF. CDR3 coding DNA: TGTGCCAGCAGCTCCCTGACTAGCGGGAGGGCCGGTGAGCAGTTCTTC.

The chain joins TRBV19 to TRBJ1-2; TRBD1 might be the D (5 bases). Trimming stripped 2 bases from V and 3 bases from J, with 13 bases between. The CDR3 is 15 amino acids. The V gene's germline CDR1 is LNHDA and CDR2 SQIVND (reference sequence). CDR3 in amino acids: CASSISAVGDYGYTF. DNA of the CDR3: TGTGCCAGTAGTATAAGTGCAGTGGGGGACTATGGCTACACCTTC.